This T cell receptor (beta chain) was found in a study of glioma-infiltrating T cells. Findings of the study overall: Tissue and blood shared very few CDR3 sequences. Above-expected tissue-blood divergence occurred in all gliomas, most in low-grade ones.

This CDR3 is 15 amino acids long. V dropped 4 bases and J dropped 1; count of bases not matched to a gene: 4. CDR1 is KGHSH and CDR2 is LQKENI in the germline V gene. This clonotype was seen more than once but under ten times. Its antigen remains unidentified. Using RNA template, CDR3s of TCR alpha and beta were amplified with iRepertoire arm-PCR. Tissue mRNA or PBMC total RNA, 100-400 ng, went into one-step reverse transcription and amplification. TCRdb re-called the multiplex PCR reads with MiXCR, one entry per CDR3 protein. The table includes fewer than 200,000 distinct CDR3 sequences, 32% detected once.

V and J are TRBV18 and TRBJ2-7, with TRBD1 identical over 10 bases. What was sequenced was glioma tissue, nonneoplastic brain tissue, or PBMCs (not recorded which). The origin of this receptor is a human donor with low-grade glioma or glioblastoma, undergoing nonglioma brain surgery, or in good health (not recorded which). CDR3 amino acids: CASSLGTGDSYEQYF. The CDR3 DNA follows: TGTGCCAGCTCACTCGGGACAGGGGATTCCTACGAGCAGTACTTC.